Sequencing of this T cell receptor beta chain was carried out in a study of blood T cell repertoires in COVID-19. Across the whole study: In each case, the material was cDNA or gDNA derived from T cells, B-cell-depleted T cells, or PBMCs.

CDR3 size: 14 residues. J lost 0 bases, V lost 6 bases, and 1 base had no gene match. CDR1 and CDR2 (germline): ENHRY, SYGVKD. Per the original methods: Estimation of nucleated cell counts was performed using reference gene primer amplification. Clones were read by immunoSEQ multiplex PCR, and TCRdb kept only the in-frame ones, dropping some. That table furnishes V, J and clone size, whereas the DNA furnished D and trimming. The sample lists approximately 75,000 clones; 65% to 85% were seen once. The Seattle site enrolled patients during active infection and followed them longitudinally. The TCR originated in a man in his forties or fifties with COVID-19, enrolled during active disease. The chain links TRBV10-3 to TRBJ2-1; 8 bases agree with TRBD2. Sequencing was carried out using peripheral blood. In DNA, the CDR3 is TGTGCCATCAGGGGACTAGACTCCTACAATGAGCAGTTCTTC. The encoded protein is CAIRGLDSYNEQFF.